Below are 10 T cell receptor beta chains sequenced from a single sample in a study of technical replicates of blood from a few donors. Libraries were prepared by immunoSEQ multiplex PCR; TCRdb keeps only in-frame clonotypes and omits some of them. The sample lists 65,000 to 85,000 clones, around 96% occurring once. The sample consisted of T cells isolated from PBMCs. The receptors shown here come from a human donor in good health.

The V and J genes are TRBV7-9 and TRBJ2-5; 7 bases are shared with TRBD2. V was pared by 3 bases and J by 9 bases, with 10 bases of the junction left unmatched. The CDR3 extends over 14 amino acids. Germline-derived CDR1 and CDR2 are SEHNR and FQNEAQ (reference sequence). CDR3 bases: TGTGCCAGCAGCTTTGGACTAGACGACGAGGCCCAGTACTTC. This codes for CASSFGLDDEAQYF.

This sequence joins TRBV5-1 and TRBJ2-3, with D perhaps matching TRBD2 (6 bases). V was clipped by 4 bases and J by 2 bases, with 14 bases between them. CDR3 length: 15 residues. The germline gives CDR1 SGHRS, CDR2 YFSETQ. CDR3 coding DNA: TGCGCCAGCAGCCTCGGGAGCCCCTCCACAGATACGCAGTATTTT. It yields the protein CASSLGSPSTDTQYF. Full variable domain (rest looked up from reference TRBV5-1 and TRBJ2-3): KAGVTQTPRYLIKTRGQQVTLSCSPISGHRSVSWYQQTPGQGLQFLFEYFSETQRNKGNFPGRFSGRQFSNSRSEMNVSTLELGDSALYLCASSLGSPSTDTQYFGPGTRLTVL.

The chain carries TRBV9 and TRBJ2-2, with TRBD1 matching over 9 bases. The CDR3 loop spans 16 amino acids. The germline V gene has CDR1 SGDLS and CDR2 YYNGEE. V was pared by 0 bases and J by 4 bases, with 4 bases of the junction left unmatched. The CDR3 loop is CASSVGTGVTTGELFF. In nucleotides, the CDR3 is TGTGCCAGCAGCGTAGGGACAGGGGTTACCACCGGGGAGCTGTTTTTT.

The chain recombines TRBV5-6 with TRBJ2-2, with D unresolved. Germline V gene sequence: CDR1 SGHDT, CDR2 YYEEEE. The V gene lost 4 bases and the J gene lost 9 bases, with 7 bases spanning the gap. This CDR3 is built from 11 residues. The CDR3 DNA follows: TGTGCCAGCAGCACTATGAGGGAGCTGTTTTTT. This codes for CASSTMRELFF.

The chain has TRBV2 and TRBJ2-3; perhaps TRBD2 as D (6 bases). V lost 1 base to trimming and J lost 3 bases, with 11 bases between them. CDR1 is SNHLY and CDR2 is FYNNEI in the germline V gene. CDR3 length equals 15 residues. The CDR3 DNA reads TGTGCCAGCAGTGAAGATAGCGGATCAACAGATACGCAGTATTTT. Its translation is CASSEDSGSTDTQYF.

This clone came up once. The chain is built from TRBV2 and TRBJ1-3; 7 nucleotides line up with TRBD1. The CDR3 length is 18 residues. The V segment lost 4 bases and the J segment 3 bases; nucleotides outside the gene matches: 15. Germline CDR1 and CDR2: SNHLY and FYNNEI. In nucleotides, the CDR3 is TGTGCCAGCAGTGCGTGGGACAGAGCCGAGCATGGTGGAAACACCATATATTTT. Amino acid sequence: CASSAWDRAEHGGNTIYF.

The chain combines TRBV6-1 with TRBJ2-7, with 11 bases aligning to TRBD2. After removal of 3 bases from V and 5 bases from J, the junction contained 9 bases not matched to a gene. Germline loops: CDR1 MNHNS, CDR2 SASEGT. This CDR3 is built from 16 residues. The CDR3 coding sequence is TGTGCCAGCAGTGACCCTACTAGCGGGAGTTACCACGAGCAGTACTTC. Translated: CASSDPTSGSYHEQYF.

The J gene is TRBJ1-1, the V gene TRBV12-5; D may be TRBD1 (5 bases). CDR3 size: 21 residues. Germline values: CDR1 LGHNT, CDR2 FRNRAP. Trimming removed 4 bases at V and 0 bases at J, with 30 bases between. For the CDR3, the DNA is TGTGCTAGTGGTTCCGTGACGTTTAAAGGTCAGGGCCTTCAAATGAACACTGAAGCTTTCTTT. This gives the protein CASGSVTFKGQGLQMNTEAFF.

The chain joins TRBV29-1 to TRBJ2-7; 9 nucleotides line up with TRBD2. V dropped 4 bases and J dropped 10; count of bases not matched to a gene: 5. CDR1 and CDR2 from the germline V gene are SQVTM and ANQGSEA. The CDR3 totals 11 residues. CDR3 amino acids: CSVGGLAGQYF. The CDR3 nucleotides are TGCAGCGTTGGGGGGCTAGCGGGACAGTACTTC.

The chain links TRBV4-1 to TRBJ2-1; D possibly corresponds to TRBD2 (6 bases). CDR3 length: 14 amino acids. Between the trimmed V and J ends, which lost 7 bases and 5 bases, there was a span of 15 bases. Germline V gene lookup returns CDR1 MGHRA and CDR2 YSYEKL. CDR3 loop: CASNRDSTDNEQFF. CDR3 in DNA: TGCGCCAGCAATCGGGACTCAACCGACAATGAGCAGTTCTTC.